This T cell receptor beta chain was found in a study of T cell responses to AZD1222 COVID-19 vaccine. Study-level results: Among AZD1222 vaccinees, only 5 to 7 were seropositive at baseline. There were mostly white British donors and more females than males, and clonal diversity was possibly underestimated. Spike-specific TCR breadth and depth rose after two AZD1222 doses. Unmutated variant regions are reportedly the target of nearly half of TCRs that are spike-specific.

Germline values: CDR1 MDHEN, CDR2 SYDVKM. The CDR3 runs 14 residues. The J segment lost 3 bases and the V segment lost 5 bases, leaving 5 bases of the junction unmatched. Sequenced by immunoSEQ multiplex PCR; TCRdb stores in-frame clones only, minus some. The repertoire holds 140,000 to 150,000 clones, with approximately 93% as singletons. Regarding this clone: What it binds is not known.

This receptor was identified in an adult who had recovered from COVID-19. This chain joins TRBV28 and TRBJ2-7, with 9 nucleotides matching TRBD2. Sample: peripheral blood, taken after recovery from COVID-19. The CDR3 reads CASSPSGNNYEQYF. CDR3 DNA: TGTGCCAGCAGTCCTAGCGGGAACAACTACGAGCAGTACTTC.